The 26 T cell receptor beta chains reported below all come from one sample, sequenced in a study of OX40 agonist ivuxolimab in advanced cancers. Repertoires were generated with immunoSEQ multiplex PCR, while TCRdb's copy carries only in-frame clones and drops some. This table holds 77,000 or so clones, more than 70% found once. The sample in question was CD4+ or CD8+ T cells sorted from blood, obtained in a trial of the OX40 agonist ivuxolimab. The receptor set was obtained from an adult with an advanced solid tumor such as melanoma, head and neck, liver or kidney cancer.

The rearrangement links TRBV6-6 to TRBJ2-3; 10 bases are shared with TRBD2. Germline V gene data show CDR1 as MNHNY and CDR2 as SVGAGI (reference sequence). This CDR3 has 15 residues. V shed 6 bases, J shed 6 bases, and the junction held 9 bases outside the gene matches. CDR3 loop: CASRPIAGGADTQYF. The CDR3 DNA sequence: TGTGCCAGCAGGCCAATAGCGGGAGGTGCGGATACGCAGTATTTT.

This clone was counted only a few times. The rearrangement links TRBV21-1 to TRBJ1-4; the listed D gene, TRBD1, was not tested against the DNA. TRBV21-1 corresponds to a pseudogene. This CDR3 has 14 residues. CDR3 nucleotide sequence: TGTGCCAGCAACTACAGGGGGAGCTATGAAAAACTGTTTTTT. Its protein is CASNYRGSYEKLFF.

This clone was seen once. The chain combines TRBV10-2 with TRBJ2-7; perhaps TRBD2 as D (6 bases). From germline, CDR1 is WSHSY and CDR2 SAAADI. This CDR3 contains 12 residues. Trimming pared 10 bases from V and 2 bases from J, leaving 12 bases between. CDR3 DNA sequence: TGCGCCATTGCTAGCGAGGCCTACGAGCAGTACTTC. This gives the protein CAIASEAYEQYF.

The chain couples TRBV28 to TRBJ1-2; 9 bases align to TRBD1. CDR1 MDHEN and CDR2 SYDVKM come from the germline V gene. Trimming at V came to 2 bases and at J to 8 bases, leaving 12 bases not matched to a gene. This CDR3 is 16 amino acids long. CDR3 bases: TGTGCCAGCAGTTTACTACCGGGACAGGGAACGGGAGGCTACACCTTC. It specifies CASSLLPGQGTGGYTF.

This sequence joins TRBV7-2 and TRBJ2-7, with TRBD2 as a possible D gene (5 bases). Germline V gives CDR1 SGHTA, CDR2 FQGNSA. This CDR3 contains 14 residues. V was trimmed by 2 bases and J by 2 bases, leaving 10 bases between them. In DNA, the CDR3 is TGTGCCAGCAGCTTAAAACTGACTACCTACGAGCAGTACTTC. It codes for CASSLKLTTYEQYF. The variable domain in full, completed from reference TRBV7-2 and TRBJ2-7, reads GAGVSQSPSNKVTEKGKDVELRCDPISGHTALYWYRQSLGQGLEFLIYFQGNSAPDKSGLPSDRFSAERTGGSVSTLTIQRTQQEDSAVYLCASSLKLTTYEQYFGPGTRLTVT.

In nucleotides, the CDR3 is TGTGCCAGCTCACTCATACAGGGAGAAGGCTACACCTTC. Its protein product is CASSLIQGEGYTF. This chain links TRBV18 with TRBJ1-2; a weak D match, TRBD1 (6 bases). The V end lost 4 bases, the J end lost 8 bases, and 14 bases lay between the germline ends. Germline V gives CDR1 KGHSH, CDR2 LQKENI. The CDR3 covers 13 residues.

This clone was detected many times. V usage is TRBV10-3 and J usage is TRBJ1-3; 9 bases map to TRBD1. There are 15 residues in the CDR3. Losses at the gene ends were 6 bases for V and 2 bases for J; bases not matched to a gene: 5. Germline assignment: CDR1 ENHRY and CDR2 SYGVKD. The CDR3 loop is CAIRATGGTGNTIYF. As DNA, the CDR3 is TGTGCCATCAGGGCGACAGGGGGAACTGGAAACACCATATATTTT.

This chain uses TRBV29-1 with TRBJ2-2; D remains ambiguous. The CDR3 has 13 residues. V was cut by 1 base and J by 3 bases, with 6 bases left in between. Germline lookup yields CDR1 SQVTM and CDR2 ANQGSEA. The chain's CDR3 is CSVEGSYTGELFF. Here the CDR3 DNA reads TGCAGCGTTGAAGGGTCTTACACCGGGGAGCTGTTTTTT.

CDR3 bases: TGCAGTGCTAGAAGGGACTCACCCCTCCACTTT. Protein sequence: CSARRDSPLHF. V and J are TRBV20-1 and TRBJ1-6, with D perhaps matching TRBD1 (5 bases). This CDR3 region has 11 residues. Trimming removed 2 bases at V and 10 bases at J, with 6 bases between. Germline V gene sequence: CDR1 DFQATT, CDR2 SNEGSKA (reference sequence).

The V call is TRBV6-5, the J call TRBJ2-5; 9 bases line up with TRBD1. This CDR3 is 14 amino acids long. V lost 6 bases to trimming and J lost 7 bases; unmatched junction nucleotides: 9. Per the germline V gene, CDR1 is MNHEY and CDR2 is SVGAGI. CDR3: CASSFTGGGGTQYF. The CDR3 coding sequence is TGTGCCAGCAGCTTTACAGGGGGCGGTGGGACCCAGTACTTC.

The V and J genes are TRBV5-6 and TRBJ2-3, with TRBD1 matching over 8 bases. The length of the CDR3 is 15 residues. The V and J ends lost 4 bases and 2 bases, in that order; junction bases with no gene match: 6. CDR1 and CDR2 (germline): SGHDT, YYEEEE. In nucleotides, the CDR3 is TGTGCCAGCAGCAGAGACAGGGGCGCCACAGATACGCAGTATTTT. Its translation: CASSRDRGATDTQYF. Full variable domain (remainder filled in from reference TRBV5-6 and TRBJ2-3): DAGVTQSPTHLIKTRGQQVTLRCSPKSGHDTVSWYQQALGQGPQFIFQYYEEEERQRGNFPDRFSGHQFPNYSSELNVNALLLGDSALYLCASSRDRGATDTQYFGPGTRLTVL.

The chain combines TRBV25-1 with TRBJ2-3, with D maybe TRBD1 (6 bases). The CDR3 contains 16 residues. The germline CDR1 and CDR2 sequences are MGHDK and SYGVNS. Trimming pared 2 bases from V and 1 base from J, leaving 13 bases between. The chain's CDR3 is CASSELGGYGTDTQYF. CDR3 nucleotides: TGTGCCAGCAGTGAACTAGGGGGATACGGCACAGATACGCAGTATTTT.

The V call is TRBV28, the J call TRBJ2-7; D is uncertain. The CDR3 extends over 13 amino acids. The V end was cut by 1 base, the J end by 4 bases, with 8 bases between. Germline V gene data show CDR1 as MDHEN and CDR2 as SYDVKM. Written as DNA, the CDR3 is TGTGCCAGCAGTTTATCCCCCCTTTACGAGCAGTACTTC. Amino acid sequence: CASSLSPLYEQYF.

The chain is built from TRBV7-5 and TRBJ2-5; the listed D gene, TRBD2, was not tested against the DNA. TRBV7-5 is a pseudogene segment. This CDR3 is built from 13 residues. CDR3 in DNA: TGTGTCAGAAGCTTAATCTCCCAAGAGACCCAGTACTTC. It is translated as CVRSLISQETQYF.

This sequence joins TRBV6-5 and TRBJ2-7; the D gene is possibly TRBD1 (5 bases). V lost 6 bases, J lost 1 base, and 16 bases lay in between. This CDR3 contains 15 residues. CDR1 and CDR2 from the germline V gene are MNHEY and SVGAGI. Here the CDR3 reads CASSVTSGQSYEQYF. CDR3 DNA: TGTGCCAGCAGCGTCACATCAGGGCAGTCCTACGAGCAGTACTTC.

V gene TRBV6-5 combines with J gene TRBJ1-2; 7 nucleotides line up with TRBD1. V was clipped by 6 bases and J by 2 bases; unmatched bases: 9. CDR1 and CDR2 from the germline V gene are MNHEY and SVGAGI. CDR3 length: 15 residues. CDR3 bases: TGTGCCAGCAGCGTAAAGGGACAGAGGAACTATGGCTACACCTTC. The encoded protein is CASSVKGQRNYGYTF.

This sequence joins TRBV19 and TRBJ2-7; possibly TRBD1 or TRBD2 for D (5 bases each). The V end lost 2 bases, the J end lost 2 bases, and 7 bases lay between the germline ends. Germline V gives CDR1 LNHDA, CDR2 SQIVND (reference sequence). The CDR3 length is 13 residues. CDR3 sequence (DNA): TGTGCCAGTAGTATACAGGGAGCCTACGAGCAGTACTTC. Translated: CASSIQGAYEQYF.

About this clone itself: Other nucleotide sequences from this sample produce the same CDR3. The J gene is TRBJ2-5, the V gene TRBV19; perhaps TRBD1 as D (6 bases). The CDR3 extends over 12 amino acids. Germline V lookup: CDR1 LNHDA, CDR2 SQIVND (reference sequence). V dropped 8 bases and J dropped 5 bases, with 12 bases sitting between them. CDR3 nucleotides: TGTGCCAGTGCCTCAGGGGCGGAGACCCAGTACTTC. Translating it yields CASASGAETQYF.

V gene TRBV30 combines with J gene TRBJ1-2; a possible D gene is TRBD1 (5 bases). The germline V and J ends were trimmed by 0 bases and 8 bases, with 10 bases remaining between them. Germline values: CDR1 GTSNPN, CDR2 SVGIG (reference sequence). This CDR3 contains 12 residues. CDR3: CAWSVGDWGYTF. CDR3 nucleotide sequence: TGTGCCTGGAGTGTGGGGGATTGGGGCTACACCTTC.

The chain combines TRBV2 with TRBJ1-2; unclear D gene. Trimming removed 6 bases from V and 4 bases from J, with 12 bases in between. This CDR3 spans 13 amino acids. Germline lookup yields CDR1 SNHLY and CDR2 FYNNEI. CDR3 DNA: TGTGCCAGCAGGCCCGACGGAAGCTATGGCTACACCTTC. Its protein product is CASRPDGSYGYTF.

The CDR3 spells CASSNQGDFTGELFF. CDR3 DNA: TGCGCCAGCTCAAACCAGGGAGATTTTACCGGGGAGCTGTTTTTT. The gene calls are TRBV5-1 and TRBJ2-2; D possibly uses TRBD1 or TRBD2 (5 bases each). Trimming took 7 bases from V and 5 from J, leaving 18 bases between them. This CDR3 is built from 15 residues. Per germline, CDR1 SGHRS and CDR2 YFSETQ.

This clone has only a few counts. This rearrangement joins TRBV5-1 to TRBJ1-5, with D tentatively TRBD1 (5 bases). Deletions cut 4 bases from V and 7 bases from J, with 15 bases between. The length of the CDR3 is 14 residues. Per germline, CDR1 SGHRS and CDR2 YFSETQ. The CDR3 coding sequence is TGCGCCAGCAGCATTAATCAGGGCGGACAGCCCCAGCATTTT. Translation gives CASSINQGGQPQHF.

In this sample, this clone turned up many times. The CDR3 nucleotides are TGTGCCTGGAGTCCTTTAGTCCCGAATTCACCCCTCCACTTT. Protein sequence: CAWSPLVPNSPLHF. The J gene is TRBJ1-6, the V gene TRBV30, with D unclear. Trimming removed 2 bases from V and 7 bases from J, with 12 bases in between. The CDR3 is 14 amino acids. Germline values: CDR1 GTSNPN, CDR2 SVGIG (reference sequence). Combining the CDR3 with reference TRBV30 and TRBJ1-6 gives the whole variable domain SQTIHQWPATLVQPVGSPLSLECTVEGTSNPNLYWYRQAAGRGLQLLFYSVGIGQISSEVPQNLSASRPQDRQFILSSKKLLLSDSGFYLCAWSPLVPNSPLHFGNGTRLTVT.

The genes are TRBV2 and TRBJ2-5, with 9 positions matching TRBD1. In germline, CDR1 is SNHLY, CDR2 FYNNEI. The J segment lost 2 bases and the V segment lost 6 bases, leaving 7 bases of the junction unmatched. This CDR3 comprises 15 residues. The CDR3 DNA follows: TGTGCCAGCAGGTTGGACAGGGGAGGTCAAGAGACCCAGTACTTC. Translated: CASRLDRGGQETQYF.

The chain uses TRBV2 and TRBJ2-5; possibly TRBD1 for D (5 bases). Trimming took off 7 bases at V and 4 bases at J, with 13 bases between the two ends. Germline lookup yields CDR1 SNHLY and CDR2 FYNNEI. This CDR3 spans 13 amino acids. Here the CDR3 DNA reads TGTGCCAGCATCCAGGACACAGGAGAGACCCAGTACTTC. It specifies CASIQDTGETQYF.

J is TRBJ2-7 and V is TRBV5-6; perhaps TRBD1 as D (5 bases). The V gene lost 2 bases and the J gene lost 7 bases, with 13 bases spanning the gap. This CDR3 region has 13 residues. Germline V lookup: CDR1 SGHDT, CDR2 YYEEEE. The CDR3 is CASSLQGALEQYF. CDR3 in DNA: TGTGCCAGCAGCTTACAAGGGGCGTTGGAGCAGTACTTC.